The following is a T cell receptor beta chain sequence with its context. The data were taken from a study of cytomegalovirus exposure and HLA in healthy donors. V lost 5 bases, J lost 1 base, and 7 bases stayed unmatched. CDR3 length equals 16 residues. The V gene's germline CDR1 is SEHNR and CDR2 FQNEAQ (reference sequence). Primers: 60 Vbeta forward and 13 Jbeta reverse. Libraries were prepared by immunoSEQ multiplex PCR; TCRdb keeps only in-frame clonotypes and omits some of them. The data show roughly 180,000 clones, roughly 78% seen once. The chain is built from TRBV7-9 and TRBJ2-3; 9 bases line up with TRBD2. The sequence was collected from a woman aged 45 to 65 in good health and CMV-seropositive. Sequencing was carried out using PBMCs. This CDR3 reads CASSPLAGAGTDTQYF. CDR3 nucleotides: TGTGCCAGCAGCCCATTAGCGGGGGCGGGCACAGATACGCAGTATTTT.